A selection of T cell receptor beta chains follows, all from one sample in a study of control samples from healthy donors and cancer patients. Clones were sequenced by immunoSEQ multiplex PCR, and TCRdb holds only the in-frame ones, with some missing. The table shows approximately 170,000 clones, with 90% occurring only once. Sequenced input: blood. Every receptor here comes from a woman between 50 and 59 years old in good health. The CDR3 runs from the conserved cysteine through the conserved F or W. The D gene is left open where the match is weak.

d_gene | j_gene | v_gene | len | CDR3aa
NA | TRBJ1-2 | TRBV14 | 16 | CASSPEASHPLYGYTF
TRBD1 | TRBJ1-1 | TRBV28 | 14 | CASSQGGRNTEAFF
NA | TRBJ1-5 | TRBV4-3 | 15 | CASSQKSTGGSAQHF
NA | TRBJ2-2 | TRBV7-7 | 15 | CASSLVGGDTGELFF
TRBD1 | TRBJ1-2 | TRBV6-5 | 13 | CASSEGANYGYTF
NA | TRBJ2-1 | TRBV5-4 | 15 | CASSVAGRSYNEQFF
NA | TRBJ1-2 | TRBV7-2 | 17 | CASSLSTLLGGNYGYTF
NA | TRBJ1-1 | TRBV7-8 | 13 | CASNPTGYTEAFF
NA | TRBJ1-2 | TRBV30 | 11 | CAWSVGRGYTF
NA | TRBJ1-1 | TRBV7-6 | 13 | CASSFRGGVEAFF
NA | TRBJ2-1 | TRBV4-3 | 18 | CASSQEVWDRSSYNEQFF
NA | TRBJ1-6 | TRBV27 | 15 | CANEGGGAYNSPLHF
NA | TRBJ1-3 | TRBV25-1 | 16 | CASSGYWGDSGNTIYF
TRBD1 | TRBJ1-2 | TRBV19 | 16 | CASSTFRTGGLYGYTF
NA | TRBJ2-7 | TRBV27 | 12 | CASSHRGWEQYF
NA | TRBJ1-2 | TRBV21-1 | 16 | CASSRARQGYDYGYTF
NA | TRBJ2-3 | TRBV18 | 12 | CASSPPTDTQYF
TRBD2 | TRBJ2-1 | TRBV9 | 19 | CASSVELAGPAGGRNEQFF